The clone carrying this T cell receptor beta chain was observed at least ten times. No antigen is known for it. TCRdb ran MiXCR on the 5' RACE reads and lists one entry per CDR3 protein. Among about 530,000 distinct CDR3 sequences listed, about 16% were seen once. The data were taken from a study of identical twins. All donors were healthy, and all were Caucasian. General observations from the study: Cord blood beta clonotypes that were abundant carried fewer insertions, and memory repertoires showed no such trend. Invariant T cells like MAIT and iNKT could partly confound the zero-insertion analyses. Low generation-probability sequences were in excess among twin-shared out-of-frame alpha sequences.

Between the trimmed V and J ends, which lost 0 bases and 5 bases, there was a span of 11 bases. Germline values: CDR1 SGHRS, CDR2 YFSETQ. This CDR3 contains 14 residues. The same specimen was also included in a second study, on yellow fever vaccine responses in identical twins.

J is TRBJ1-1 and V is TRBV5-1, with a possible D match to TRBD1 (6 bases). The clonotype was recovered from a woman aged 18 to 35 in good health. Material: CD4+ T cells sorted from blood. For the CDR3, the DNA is TGCGCCAGCAGCTTGGATCAGGGGAGAACTGAAGCTTTCTTT. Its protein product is CASSLDQGRTEAFF.